Listed here are 24 T cell receptor beta chains from one sample, sequenced in a study of blood T cell repertoires in COVID-19. The protocol was immunoSEQ multiplex PCR, while the TCRdb copy is restricted to in-frame clones and leaves out a portion. The data hold about 270,000 clones, with around 91% observed a single time. What was sequenced was PBMCs or T cells enriched from blood (not recorded which). The receptors shown here come from a woman aged 18-35 years who had recovered from COVID-19.

This sequence joins TRBV2 and TRBJ1-5, with D tentatively TRBD1 (6 bases). This CDR3 is 16 amino acids long. Trimming removed 3 bases at V and 0 bases at J, with 12 bases between. Germline V gene data show CDR1 as SNHLY and CDR2 as FYNNEI. The CDR3 DNA follows: TGTGCCAGCAGTGATGAGACAGGAGATAGCAATCAGCCCCAGCATTTT. Its translation is CASSDETGDSNQPQHF.

The rearrangement links TRBV7-9 to TRBJ2-7; maybe TRBD2 (5 bases). Germline CDR1 SEHNR, CDR2 FQNEAQ (reference sequence). This CDR3 comprises 16 residues. V shed 0 bases and J shed 3 bases, with 15 bases lying between them. CDR3 sequence (DNA): TGTGCCAGCAGCTTAGCCGGGGTCTCACGGGGCTACGAGCAGTACTTC. It yields the protein CASSLAGVSRGYEQYF.

The V call is TRBV7-9, the J call TRBJ1-4, with D possibly matching TRBD1 (5 bases). This CDR3 has 13 amino acids. V was cut by 5 bases and J by 8 bases, with 12 bases left in between. Germline assignment: CDR1 SEHNR and CDR2 FQNEAQ (reference sequence). CDR3 in DNA: TGTGCCAGCAGCATGGGACTTGGAGAAAAACTGTTTTTT. This encodes CASSMGLGEKLFF.

The chain employs TRBV10-2 and TRBJ1-2; D is possibly TRBD1 (5 bases). This CDR3 region has 15 residues. Trimming stripped 2 bases from V and 7 bases from J, with 17 bases between. Germline V gene lookup returns CDR1 WSHSY and CDR2 SAAADI. The CDR3 DNA is TGCGCCAGCAGTGAGACCGGAGGGGAAACGTCTGGCTACACCTTC. Its translation is CASSETGGETSGYTF.

J is TRBJ1-3 and V is TRBV5-1, with D unclear. This CDR3 spans 14 amino acids. V lost 0 bases and J 5 bases, leaving 9 bases between the germline ends. Germline V CDR1 and CDR2: SGHRS, YFSETQ. CDR3: CASSLVDNRNTIYF. The CDR3 nucleotides are TGCGCCAGCAGCTTGGTCGACAACCGAAACACCATATATTTT. The entire variable domain, with the rest obtained from reference TRBV5-1 and TRBJ1-3, is as follows: KAGVTQTPRYLIKTRGQQVTLSCSPISGHRSVSWYQQTPGQGLQFLFEYFSETQRNKGNFPGRFSGRQFSNSRSEMNVSTLELGDSALYLCASSLVDNRNTIYFGEGSWLTVV.

The genes are TRBV27 and TRBJ1-6; D is unresolved. From germline, CDR1 is MNHEY and CDR2 SMNVEV (reference sequence). The ends were cut back, 2 bases at V and 7 bases at J, with 12 bases in the middle. CDR3 length: 15 residues. Here the CDR3 reads CASSLTGPKNSPLHF. DNA for the CDR3: TGTGCCAGCAGTTTAACTGGGCCCAAAAATTCACCCCTCCACTTT.

The rearrangement uses TRBV28 and TRBJ1-1; 7 bases line up with TRBD1. This CDR3 comprises 14 residues. Germline assignment: CDR1 MDHEN and CDR2 SYDVKM. J gave up 5 bases and V 2 bases, and 5 bases lay outside the gene matches. CDR3 protein: CASSLRGLRTEAFF. CDR3 nucleotide sequence: TGTGCCAGCAGTTTAAGGGGGCTAAGAACTGAAGCTTTCTTT.

The V gene is TRBV29-1, the J gene TRBJ1-2; D ambiguous. The germline V gene has CDR1 SQVTM and CDR2 ANQGSEA. The CDR3 has 11 residues. V was shortened by 7 bases and J by 7 bases, with 13 bases between the two germline ends. CDR3 protein: CSDGRAAGYTF. The CDR3 nucleotides are TGCAGCGACGGGAGGGCGGCTGGCTACACCTTC.

V is TRBV14 and J is TRBJ2-4; weak D call: TRBD2 (6 bases). CDR1 is SGHDN and CDR2 is FVKESK in the germline V gene. V lost 2 bases and J 6 bases, leaving 8 bases between the germline ends. This CDR3 has 13 amino acids. The CDR3 DNA reads TGTGCCAGCAGCCAACCCGGGGGAAACATTCAGTACTTC. This encodes CASSQPGGNIQYF.

The chain links TRBV27 to TRBJ1-6; 11 bases match TRBD1. V trimming: 2 bases; J trimming: 7 bases; junction bases outside the gene matches: 10. Germline-derived CDR1 and CDR2 are MNHEY and SMNVEV (reference sequence). This CDR3 is built from 18 residues. DNA for the CDR3: TGTGCCAGCAGTTTAGGAGGACAGGGGGCGAGACTCAATTCACCCCTCCACTTT. Amino acid sequence: CASSLGGQGARLNSPLHF.

This rearrangement joins TRBV5-1 to TRBJ2-7; 8 nucleotides line up with TRBD1. Per germline, CDR1 SGHRS and CDR2 YFSETQ. Trimming at V came to 4 bases and at J to 3 bases, leaving 6 bases not matched to a gene. CDR3 length: 14 amino acids. Here the CDR3 reads CASSSQGALYEQYF. In DNA, the CDR3 is TGCGCCAGCAGCAGTCAGGGGGCTCTCTACGAGCAGTACTTC.

J is TRBJ2-5 and V is TRBV4-1, with a tentative D call TRBD1 (5 bases). This CDR3 is 14 amino acids long. Trimming took off 0 bases at V and 7 bases at J, with 12 bases between the two ends. Germline CDR1 is MGHRA and CDR2 is YSYEKL. CDR3 sequence: CASSQESGWATQYF. The CDR3 bases are TGCGCCAGCAGCCAAGAATCAGGGTGGGCGACCCAGTACTTC.

This chain connects TRBV7-9 to TRBJ1-3, with a tentative D call TRBD1 (5 bases). V lost 1 base and J 0 bases, leaving 19 bases between the germline ends. CDR3 size: 19 residues. Looked up from germline, CDR1 is SEHNR and CDR2 is FQNEAQ (reference sequence). CDR3 loop: CASSLGGGSSRLSGNTIYF. CDR3 nucleotide sequence: TGTGCCAGCAGCTTAGGCGGGGGATCGTCCCGACTCTCTGGAAACACCATATATTTT.

The gene calls are TRBV2 and TRBJ1-5, with TRBD1 identical over 8 bases. The CDR3 runs 13 residues. From germline, CDR1 is SNHLY and CDR2 FYNNEI. After removal of 6 bases from V and 6 bases from J, the junction contained 4 bases not matched to a gene. The CDR3 nucleotides read TGTGCCAGCAGCGCAGGGGGCGTTCAGCCCCAGCATTTT. It specifies CASSAGGVQPQHF.

The genes are TRBV15 and TRBJ1-4; the D is unclear. The CDR3 totals 14 residues. Trimming pared 1 base from V and 1 base from J, leaving 4 bases between. The germline gives CDR1 LNHNV, CDR2 YYDKDF (reference sequence). The CDR3 region has the DNA TGTGCCACCAGCAGAGGGCTAACTAATGAAAAACTGTTTTTT. Its translation is CATSRGLTNEKLFF.

The CDR3 region has the DNA TGTGCCAGCAGCTTGGCAGGACAGGCCCTTATAAACTATGGCTACACCTTC. This codes for CASSLAGQALINYGYTF. The genes are TRBV5-4 and TRBJ1-2; 7 bases map to TRBD1. The CDR3 length is 17 residues. Germline V lookup: CDR1 SGHNT, CDR2 YYREEE (reference sequence). V lost 0 bases and J lost 2; bases outside the gene matches: 10. Supplemented by reference TRBV5-4 and TRBJ1-2, the full variable domain reads ETGVTQSPTHLIKTRGQQVTLRCSSQSGHNTVSWYQQALGQGPQFIFQYYREEENGRGNFPPRFSGLQFPNYSSELNVNALELDDSALYLCASSLAGQALINYGYTFGSGTRLTVV.

This clone was picked up one time. The V call is TRBV28, the J call TRBJ2-3; 16 bases match TRBD2. Germline V gene lookup returns CDR1 MDHEN and CDR2 SYDVKM. Trimming removed 6 bases from V and 0 bases from J; junction bases left unmatched: 3. CDR3 length equals 17 residues. CDR3 DNA sequence: TGTGCCAGCAGAGGGACTAGCGGGGGGGTTAGCACAGATACGCAGTATTTT. The encoded protein is CASRGTSGGVSTDTQYF. The variable domain in full, completed from reference TRBV28 and TRBJ2-3, reads DVKVTQSSRYLVKRTGEKVFLECVQDMDHENMFWYRQDPGLGLRLIYFSYDVKMKEKGDIPEGYSVSREKKERFSLILESASTNQTSMYLCASRGTSGGVSTDTQYFGPGTRLTVL.

V is TRBV6-5 and J is TRBJ1-3; perhaps TRBD1 as D (6 bases). The CDR3 loop spans 15 amino acids. V lost 7 bases and J lost 2, with 15 bases in between. Per the germline V gene, CDR1 is MNHEY and CDR2 is SVGAGI. CDR3 region: CASNSAGETGNTIYF. The CDR3 nucleotides read TGTGCCAGCAACAGCGCAGGGGAAACTGGAAACACCATATATTTT.

The V and J genes are TRBV9 and TRBJ1-4; D is possibly TRBD1 (6 bases). The germline gives CDR1 SGDLS, CDR2 YYNGEE. The V end lost 2 bases, the J end lost 7 bases, and 12 bases lay between the germline ends. The CDR3 spans 14 residues. CDR3 nucleotide sequence: TGTGCCAGCAGCGTTGGCGGGGGCGTTGAAAAACTGTTTTTT. Protein: CASSVGGGVEKLFF.

The V gene is TRBV20-1, the J gene TRBJ1-5; TRBD1 matches at 10 bases. After removal of 3 bases from V and 5 bases from J, the junction contained 7 bases not matched to a gene. This CDR3 has 15 amino acids. From germline, CDR1 is DFQATT and CDR2 SNEGSKA (reference sequence). CDR3 DNA: TGCAGTGCTAGTGGGGACAGGGGCCATCATCAGCCCCAGCATTTT. Amino acids: CSASGDRGHHQPQHF.

V is TRBV5-1 and J is TRBJ2-6; D may be TRBD2 (6 bases). Germline CDR1 and CDR2: SGHRS and YFSETQ. The CDR3 has 17 amino acids. The V end was cut by 0 bases, the J end by 2 bases, with 12 bases between. CDR3 sequence (DNA): TGCGCCAGCAGCTTGGCCCGGGGGTTGGCTGGGGCCAACGTCCTGACTTTC. Translated, it gives CASSLARGLAGANVLTF.

Worth noting for this clone: The sample has other DNA sequences that encode this CDR3 too. The chain combines TRBV5-1 with TRBJ2-7; a possible D gene is TRBD2 (6 bases). Deletions cut 2 bases from V and 3 bases from J, with 9 bases between. Looked up from germline, CDR1 is SGHRS and CDR2 is YFSETQ. This CDR3 is 13 amino acids long. The CDR3 reads CASSLGGDYEQYF. In DNA, the CDR3 is TGCGCCAGCAGCTTAGGAGGGGACTACGAGCAGTACTTC.

The genes are TRBV14 and TRBJ2-5; the D is unclear. V lost 4 bases and J 0 bases, leaving 9 bases between the germline ends. The CDR3 totals 14 residues. The germline V gene has CDR1 SGHDN and CDR2 FVKESK. DNA for the CDR3: TGTGCCAGCAGCCTAACCGGGTACCAAGAGACCCAGTACTTC. Translation: CASSLTGYQETQYF.

The rearrangement joins TRBV7-9 to TRBJ1-6; 7 positions match TRBD1. Trimming cost V 5 bases and J 9 bases; bases outside gene matches: 7. CDR1 is SEHNR, CDR2 FQNEAQ, per germline (reference sequence). This CDR3 region has 14 residues. The DNA of the CDR3 is TGTGCCAGCAGCCGGGACAGCAGGCTTTCACCCCTCCACTTT. Protein product: CASSRDSRLSPLHF.